A single sample is the source of the 5 T cell receptor beta chains below, sequenced in a study of blood T cell repertoires in COVID-19. Produced via immunoSEQ multiplex PCR; TCRdb's table is partial and in-frame only. The data contain about 360,000 clones, approximately 86% of them singletons. The specimen sequenced was peripheral blood. All receptors derive from a human donor in a cohort sampled during active COVID-19.

This chain connects TRBV7-9 to TRBJ2-1; D is perhaps TRBD2 (7 bases). Germline V gene sequence: CDR1 SEHNR, CDR2 FQNEAQ (reference sequence). V lost 5 bases, J lost 4 bases, and 21 bases lay in between. The CDR3 sequence is 17 residues long. The CDR3 DNA sequence: TGTGCCAGCAGCCAAACCCAGGGGCTAGCGGCTTACAATGAGCAGTTCTTC. Amino acids: CASSQTQGLAAYNEQFF.

J is TRBJ2-7 and V is TRBV7-3; D perhaps matches TRBD2 (6 bases). Germline V gene sequence: CDR1 SGHTA, CDR2 FQGTGA. With 4 bases removed from V and 6 bases from J, the gap between germline ends came to 16 bases. This CDR3 is 14 amino acids long. The CDR3 coding sequence is TGTGCCAGCAGCTCGGGACCCCGCGGGGCCGAGCAGTACTTC. This codes for CASSSGPRGAEQYF.

This sequence joins TRBV6-1 and TRBJ1-1, with 9 bases fitting TRBD1. The CDR3 is made up of 17 amino acids. The junction had 9 bases not matched to a gene; V was cut back by 4 bases and J by 0 bases. In germline, CDR1 is MNHNS, CDR2 SASEGT. CDR3 loop: CASSARQGERLNTEAFF. In DNA form, the CDR3 reads TGTGCCAGCAGTGCGCGACAGGGGGAGAGACTGAACACTGAAGCTTTCTTT.

The CDR3 sequence is CASSHRGGGEAFF. Here the CDR3 DNA reads TGTGCCAGCAGCCATCGTGGAGGAGGGGAAGCTTTCTTT. The chain employs TRBV3-1 (or the pseudogene TRBV3-2) and TRBJ1-1; D is undetermined. Per germline, CDR1 LGHDT and CDR2 YNNKEL (reference sequence). The CDR3 is 13 amino acids. V lost 3 bases and J lost 8, with 13 bases in between.

V is TRBV6-6 and J is TRBJ2-4; D remains ambiguous. This CDR3 is 14 amino acids long. Germline V lookup: CDR1 MNHNY, CDR2 SVGAGI (reference sequence). Deletions cut 7 bases from V and 0 bases from J, with 10 bases between. CDR3 bases: TGTGCCAGCACCCGAGGCTTAGCCAAAAACATTCAGTACTTC. Translated: CASTRGLAKNIQYF.